Listed below are T cell receptor beta chains from one sample, sequenced in a study of blood T cells in healthy people across ages. TCRdb redid the calling of the 5' RACE reads with MiXCR, one entry per CDR3 protein. The sample holds about 930,000 distinct CDR3 sequences, almost 30% seen once. The data were also submitted as part of a second study, on T cells of mothers and their children.

The specimen sequenced was blood. The receptors shown here come from a woman in her 40s in good health. The CDR3 runs from the conserved cysteine through the conserved F or W. A D gene is named only where the DNA matches it firmly. Clone size is given for some rows only: seen once, a few or many times, or a class if the clone is expanded.

v_call	j_call	d_call	clone_size	cdr3_aa	cdr3_nt
TRBV9	TRBJ2-3	-	-	CASSVIATDTQYF	TGTGCCAGCAGCGTAATAGCCACAGATACGCAGTATTTT
TRBV6-2/TRBV6-3	TRBJ1-5	-	few	CASSYAGVGPQHF	TGTGCCAGCAGTTACGCCGGGGTCGGCCCCCAGCATTTT
TRBV12-3/TRBV12-4	TRBJ2-5	-	many	CASRNQTGSQETQYF	TGTGCCAGCAGAAACCAAACCGGTTCCCAAGAGACCCAGTACTTC
TRBV7-2	TRBJ1-3	-	few	CASSYQGIGSGNTIYF	TGTGCCAGCAGCTACCAGGGGATTGGGTCTGGAAACACCATATATTTT
TRBV20-1	TRBJ2-3	TRBD2	-	CSASWRGGQSTDTQYF	TGCAGTGCTAGCTGGCGGGGGGGCCAGAGCACAGATACGCAGTATTTT
TRBV7-8	TRBJ2-3	-	-	CASSFGWNAEGARDTQYF	TGTGCCAGCAGCTTTGGGTGGAACGCTGAAGGGGCTCGGGATACGCAGTATTTT
TRBV29-1	TRBJ1-2	-	-	CSVGGKNYGYTF	TGCAGCGTTGGAGGGAAAAACTATGGCTACACCTTC
TRBV7-2	TRBJ2-1	TRBD2	few	CASSLSGTSGGNEQFF	TGTGCCAGCAGCTTATCGGGGACTAGCGGGGGCAATGAGCAGTTCTTC
TRBV7-2	TRBJ2-4	-	-	CASSLLLGGPNIQYF	TGTGCCAGCAGCTTACTACTAGGCGGTCCCAACATTCAGTACTTC
TRBV7-2	TRBJ2-7	TRBD1	few	CASSLWDSYEQYF	TGTGCCAGCAGCTTATGGGACAGCTACGAGCAGTACTTC
TRBV5-1	TRBJ2-1	-	few	CASSLGGPQYNEQFF	TGCGCCAGCAGCTTGGGGGGACCCCAATACAATGAGCAGTTCTTC
TRBV7-9	TRBJ2-7	-	many	CASSPPLPGAYEQYF	TGTGCCAGCAGCCCTCCTTTACCCGGGGCCTACGAGCAGTACTTC
TRBV14	TRBJ1-2	-	few	CASSQASTEDGYTF	TGTGCCAGCAGCCAAGCTTCCACTGAAGATGGCTACACCTTC
TRBV7-3	TRBJ2-3	TRBD2	-	CASSRGLAGFTTSTDTQYF	TGTGCCAGCAGCCGGGGACTAGCGGGGTTTACCACTAGCACAGATACGCAGTATTTT
TRBV4-1	TRBJ2-3	TRBD2	-	CASSQGKSGGLDTQYF	TGCGCCAGCAGCCAAGGGAAGAGCGGGGGGCTAGATACGCAGTATTTT
TRBV5-6	TRBJ1-1	TRBD1	-	CASNRGGGSDTEAFF	TGTGCCAGCAACAGGGGAGGGGGCAGCGACACTGAAGCTTTCTTT
TRBV4-3	TRBJ1-5	-	-	CAGSQEVSNQPQHF	TGCGCCGGCAGCCAAGAAGTTTCTAATCAGCCCCAGCATTTT
TRBV7-2	TRBJ2-7	TRBD1	few	CASSPRGRIPSEQYF	TGTGCCAGCAGCCCTAGGGGGCGCATTCCCAGTGAGCAGTACTTC
TRBV29-1	TRBJ2-7	-	many	CSANTGHSSYEQYF	TGCAGCGCCAACACAGGGCACAGCTCCTACGAGCAGTACTTC
TRBV3-1	TRBJ2-2	-	-	CASSRSSWELFF	TGTGCCAGCAGCCGGAGCAGTTGGGAGCTGTTTTTT
TRBV21-1	TRBJ1-5	-	-	CASSNLGRPVNNQPQHF	TGTGCCAGCAGCAATCTAGGAAGGCCGGTTAACAATCAGCCCCAGCATTTT
TRBV30	TRBJ2-3	-	-	CAWSGGKREYF	TGTGCCTGGAGTGGCGGGAAGAGGGAGTATTTT
TRBV7-2	TRBJ2-3	-	-	CASSSAETLGDSTDTQYF	TGTGCCAGCAGCTCAGCGGAGACTCTGGGTGATAGCACAGATACGCAGTATTTT
TRBV9	TRBJ2-3	TRBD2	few	CASSPMELAGTDTQYF	TGTGCCAGCAGCCCTATGGAACTAGCGGGGACCGATACGCAGTATTTT
TRBV10-2	TRBJ1-2	-	few	CASSRGARYGYTF	TGCGCCAGCAGCAGAGGGGCTCGGTATGGCTACACCTTC
TRBV11-2	TRBJ1-2	-	many	CASSLSGGGDGSYGYTF	TGTGCCAGCAGCTTATCGGGCGGTGGGGACGGGAGCTATGGCTACACCTTC
TRBV20-1	TRBJ1-2	TRBD1	-	CSARLRTGAGYYGYTF	TGCAGTGCTAGACTTCGGACAGGGGCAGGGTATTATGGCTACACCTTC
TRBV6-6	TRBJ1-5	-	many	CASSNQGNQPQHF	TGTGCCAGCAGTAACCAAGGCAATCAGCCCCAGCATTTT
TRBV27	TRBJ2-1	-	many	CASSLFNEQFF	TGTGCCAGCAGTTTATTCAATGAGCAGTTCTTC
TRBV5-1	TRBJ1-1	-	-	CASSWGARVDTEAFF	TGCGCCAGCAGCTGGGGGGCGAGAGTTGACACTGAAGCTTTCTTT
TRBV12-3/TRBV12-4	TRBJ2-5	TRBD2	-	CASRGTSGGEETQYF	TGTGCCAGCAGGGGGACTAGCGGGGGGGAAGAGACCCAGTACTTC
TRBV4-3	TRBJ2-1	-	-	CASSQAPGGLYQETQFF	TGCGCCAGCAGCCAAGCCCCAGGGGGACTGTACCAAGAGACCCAGTTCTTC
TRBV7-9	TRBJ1-2	TRBD1	many	CASSSIDRASYGYTF	TGTGCCAGCAGCTCAATAGACAGGGCCTCCTATGGCTACACCTTC
TRBV3-1	TRBJ2-3	-	few	CASSQRKGTDTQYF	TGTGCCAGCAGTCAGAGAAAGGGAACAGATACGCAGTATTTT
TRBV5-1	TRBJ2-7	-	-	CACSLRQSYEQYF	TGCGCCTGCAGCTTAAGACAGTCCTACGAGCAGTACTTC
TRBV19	TRBJ1-5	-	few	CASSIEWPGPQPQHF	TGTGCCAGTAGTATAGAATGGCCTGGCCCCCAGCCCCAGCATTTT
TRBV6-6	TRBJ1-2	-	-	CASSYSSNGGMNYGYTF	TGTGCCAGCAGTTACTCGAGTAATGGGGGCATGAACTATGGCTACACCTTC
TRBV12-3/TRBV12-4	TRBJ2-1	-	-	CASSNTGYNEQFF	TGTGCCAGCAGTAACACAGGTTACAATGAGCAGTTCTTC
TRBV7-2	TRBJ2-3	-	-	CASRLLEDTQYF	TGTGCCAGCAGGCTCTTGGAGGATACGCAGTATTTT
TRBV28	TRBJ2-7	-	many	CASSFPITYEQYF	TGTGCCAGCAGTTTCCCTATCACCTACGAGCAGTACTTC
TRBV12-3/TRBV12-4	TRBJ2-7	TRBD2	many	CASSLAGGRTEQYF	TGTGCCAGCAGTCTAGCGGGGGGCCGTACTGAGCAGTACTTC
TRBV27	TRBJ2-3	TRBD2	few	CASTLTSGGDTQYF	TGTGCCAGCACTCTGACTAGCGGGGGGGATACGCAGTATTTT
TRBV5-1	TRBJ1-6	-	-	CASSLLQDGGRSPLHF	TGCGCCAGCAGCTTGTTACAGGACGGGGGAAGATCACCCCTCCACTTT
TRBV28	TRBJ1-2	-	few	CASSRSSRPLYGYTF	TGTGCCAGCAGCCGTTCGTCCAGGCCTCTCTATGGCTACACCTTC
TRBV4-3	TRBJ2-1	TRBD2	-	CASSQPLAGGHNEQFF	TGCGCCAGCAGCCAACCACTAGCGGGGGGGCACAATGAGCAGTTCTTC
TRBV10-3	TRBJ2-7	-	-	CAISSGGSYEQYF	TGTGCCATCAGTAGTGGCGGCTCCTACGAGCAGTACTTC
TRBV20-1	TRBJ1-3	-	many	CSARIGSSSGNTIYF	TGCAGTGCTAGGATAGGATCCTCCTCTGGAAACACCATATATTTT
TRBV7-2	TRBJ1-1	-	-	CASSSQPGRGTEAFF	TGTGCCAGCAGCTCACAGCCCGGCAGGGGCACTGAAGCTTTCTTT
TRBV5-1	TRBJ1-6	-	few	CASSFDTILHF	TGCGCCAGCAGCTTTGACACCATCCTCCACTTT
TRBV7-8	TRBJ2-7	TRBD1	-	CASSSRTGASYEQYF	TGTGCCAGCAGCTCTCGGACAGGGGCGAGCTACGAGCAGTACTTC
TRBV9	TRBJ2-6	TRBD1	many	CASSVALPRDRGRSGANVLTF	TGTGCCAGCAGCGTAGCTTTACCCCGGGACAGGGGGCGGTCTGGGGCCAACGTCCTGACTTTC
TRBV25-1	TRBJ2-5	-	-	CASSEFLAVQETQYF	TGTGCCAGCAGTGAATTTTTAGCGGTCCAAGAGACCCAGTACTTC
TRBV28	TRBJ1-1	-	-	CASRDVGMNTEVFF	TGTGCCAGCAGAGACGTGGGAATGAACACTGAAGTTTTCTTT
TRBV12-3/TRBV12-4	TRBJ1-1	-	many	CASTPFNTGNTEAFF	TGTGCCAGCACCCCTTTCAATACAGGGAACACTGAAGCTTTCTTT
TRBV20-1	TRBJ1-1	TRBD1	few	CSARGGTGGHMNTEAFF	TGCAGTGCTAGGGGGGGGACAGGGGGCCACATGAACACTGAAGCTTTCTTT
TRBV7-2	TRBJ1-6	-	-	CASSLVYRNNSPLHF	TGTGCCAGCAGCTTAGTCTACAGGAATAATTCACCCCTCCACTTT